This TCR beta chain was captured in a study of T-cell memory formation after mild COVID-19. Points from the study as a whole: Second-wave clones peaking on day 37 lacked confirmed SARS-CoV-2 specificity.

One entry per CDR3 protein results from TCRdb running MiXCR on the 5' RACE reads. The sample lists roughly 620,000 distinct CDR3 sequences, roughly 18% occurring once. From germline, CDR1 is MNHEY and CDR2 SVGAGI. This CDR3 comprises 13 residues. V was pared by 4 bases and J by 8 bases, with 14 bases between. Concerning this clonotype itself: What it binds is unknown.

The sequenced sample consisted of PBMCs or a T cell subset sorted from them (not recorded which). The J gene is TRBJ1-2, the V gene TRBV6-5; TRBD1 is a possible D gene (6 bases). The receptor was isolated from an adult woman who had mild COVID-19 (a few samples of this study predate the infection). Cell type and time point are not known. The CDR3 region is CASSLTGTGGYTF. The CDR3 DNA is TGTGCCAGCAGTTTAACAGGGACCGGCGGCTACACCTTC.